This record covers a single TCR beta chain. This clonotype was recorded a few times. Its antigen target is currently unknown. Qualities for individual bases were not recorded, and no much larger clone is one base off. The time point tag for this specimen amounts to: patch test 1, 2 weeks after DPC sensitization. The treatment or condition label here, explained by the study, means: therapeutic diphenylcyclopropenone sensitization with weekly scalp DPC. At every patch-test visit, the blood draw took place before the patch test was put on. To be eligible, patients had to be aged 18 to 70, diagnosed with alopecia and judged suitable for DPC therapy, while pregnant patients were excluded. Unfractionated whole blood was collected in Tempus Blood RNA tubes, and total RNA was extracted from that blood. The data originate from a study of human T cells and chemical hapten exposure (dated by TCRdb to 2020 to 2023). Regarding the research as a whole: For sensitization, 2% DPC in acetone was applied to an approximately 2 cm by approximately 2 cm area of upper inner arm skin. Throughout the approximately 25-week study period, patients were also given weekly therapeutic DPC doses on the scalp. Patch testing was done on the upper back using Finn chambers containing 0.01% DPC, and results were scored after 6 days according to International Contact Dermatitis Research Group standards. Most of the patients in the cohort were female, and the cohort covered alopecia areata with under or over 50% scalp involvement, alopecia totalis and alopecia universalis. Libraries were pooled for sequencing, and per-sample TCR yields varied mainly because of small differences in library volumes within the pool. The study tracked peripheral blood TCR repertoire changes in vivo during primary and secondary sensitization to the hapten diphenylcyclopropenone (DPC) in alopecia patients. Blood was sampled from patients pre-sensitization (week 0) and at 2, 6 and about 24 weeks after DPC sensitization. For TCR sequencing, blood came from 25 to 35 alopecia patients at anywhere from one to four time points (pre-sensitization, 2, 6 and 24 weeks). Overall results and qualifications from the work: No change with DPC sensitization was found in the number of TCRs above 1 in 1000 frequency, and no evidence of global repertoire structure alterations was found. After repeated subsampling, the strength of the expansion versus patch-test correlation and the threshold at which it became significant changed. Because every patient had alopecia, a presumed autoimmune disease, the patients' immune response might differ from that of healthy individuals. Patch test score correlated positively with the number of PT1 expanded TCRs, reaching significance at thresholds 8, 16 and 32 but not at 4. Significantly more large CDR3 similarity clusters were formed by expanded TCRs than by pre-sensitization or healthy control sets, consistent with antigen-driven responses.

The germline V gene yields SGHAT for CDR1 and FQNNGV for CDR2. Taken from cysteine to phenylalanine, the CDR3 has 13 residues. The only DNA kept is the CDR3, 39 bases in frame from the first base. The germline V and J ends show losses of 5 bases and 10 bases respectively, and no gene match explains 10 bases of the junction. The library was built by means of RACE. TCRdb records NextSeq 500 as the sequencer. During library preparation, unique molecular identifiers were attached to individual cDNA molecules so that TCRs could be counted quantitatively and reproducibly. For every blood RNA sample, sequencing covered both the TCR alpha and TCR beta chains. In the source study's methods: The median number of TCRs per sample was around 96,000, ranging from 23,224 to 690,600. V, J and CDR3 annotation of the TCR reads was performed with the Decombinator software suite. For PS versus PT1 abundance plots, all samples were subsampled to the same number of TCRs (28,000). TCRs were defined as expanded if absent before sensitization and observed at least eight times at the 2-week time point. TCRdb cleaned the public reads at Q25 with fastp, built clones with MiXCR and kept in-frame beta chains. Each record represents a unique CDR3 protein, reported with the most common genes and DNA among its rows. The V and J calls and clone size come from TCRdb's table, not from the authors' own analysis. Within this sample are 180,000 or so distinct CDR3 sequences, with about 14% of them counted one time only. The ten largest clones capture 1.7% of the sample.

Rearrangement joined TRBV11-2 to TRBJ1-2; 7 central nucleotides agree with TRBD1. The clonotype was recovered from a woman aged 25 to 39 with alopecia areata. Some clones in this sample may be carry-over from other donors' samples. The sequenced sample was whole blood, obtained in connection with sensitization to the hapten diphenylcyclopropenone (DPC). The sequenced DNA is TGTGCCAGCAGCCCCACCTATGAGGGGGCCTACACCTTC. This is translated as CASSPTYEGAYTF.